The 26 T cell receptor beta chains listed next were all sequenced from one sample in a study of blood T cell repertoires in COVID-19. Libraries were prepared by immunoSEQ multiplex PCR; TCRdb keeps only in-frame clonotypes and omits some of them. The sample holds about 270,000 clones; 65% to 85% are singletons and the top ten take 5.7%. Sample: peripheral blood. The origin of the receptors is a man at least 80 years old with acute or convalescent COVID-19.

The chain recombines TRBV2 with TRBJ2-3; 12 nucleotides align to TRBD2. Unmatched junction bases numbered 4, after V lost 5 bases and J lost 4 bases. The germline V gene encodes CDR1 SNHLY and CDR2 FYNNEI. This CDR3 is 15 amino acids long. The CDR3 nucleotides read TGTGCCAGCAGTTCTCTAGCGGGGGGGGCAGATACGCAGTATTTT. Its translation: CASSSLAGGADTQYF.

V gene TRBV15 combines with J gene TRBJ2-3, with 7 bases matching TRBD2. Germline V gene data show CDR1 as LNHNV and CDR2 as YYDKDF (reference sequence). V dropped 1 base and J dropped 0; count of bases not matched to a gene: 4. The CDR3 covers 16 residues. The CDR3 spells CATSRAIAGSTDTQYF. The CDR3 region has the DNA TGTGCCACCAGCAGAGCCATAGCGGGCAGCACAGATACGCAGTATTTT.

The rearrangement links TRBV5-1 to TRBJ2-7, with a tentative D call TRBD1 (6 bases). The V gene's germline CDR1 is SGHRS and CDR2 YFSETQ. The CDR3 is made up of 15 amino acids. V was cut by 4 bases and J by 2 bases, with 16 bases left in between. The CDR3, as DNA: TGCGCCAGCAGCGCGACCGGACAGTCCCCCTACGAGCAGTACTTC. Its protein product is CASSATGQSPYEQYF. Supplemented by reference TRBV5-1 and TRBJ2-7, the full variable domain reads KAGVTQTPRYLIKTRGQQVTLSCSPISGHRSVSWYQQTPGQGLQFLFEYFSETQRNKGNFPGRFSGRQFSNSRSEMNVSTLELGDSALYLCASSATGQSPYEQYFGPGTRLTVT.

CDR3 region: CASSQGSGLAGGSYEQYF. The CDR3 DNA follows: TGTGCCAGCAGCCAAGGATCGGGACTAGCGGGAGGGTCCTACGAGCAGTACTTC. The V gene is TRBV3-1 (or the pseudogene TRBV3-2), the J gene TRBJ2-7, with 16 nucleotides matching TRBD2. Trimming at V came to 1 base and at J to 1 base, leaving 4 bases not matched to a gene. The CDR3 is made up of 18 amino acids. Per the germline V gene, CDR1 is LGHDT and CDR2 is YNNKEL (reference sequence).

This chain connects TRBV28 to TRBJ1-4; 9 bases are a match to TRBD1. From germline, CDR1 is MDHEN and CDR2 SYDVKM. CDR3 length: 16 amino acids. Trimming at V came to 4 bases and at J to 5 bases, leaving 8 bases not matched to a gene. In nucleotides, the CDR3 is TGTGCCAGCAGTTCCCCCGGTGGACAGGGGAATGAAAAACTGTTTTTT. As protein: CASSSPGGQGNEKLFF.

CDR3 in amino acids: CASTQTGGYEQYF. Written as DNA, the CDR3 is TGCGCCAGCACCCAAACAGGGGGGTACGAGCAGTACTTC. The V call is TRBV5-1, the J call TRBJ2-7; TRBD1 matches at 8 bases. The CDR3 length is 13 residues. V shed 6 bases and J 4 bases; nucleotides not matched to a gene: 6. The germline V gene encodes CDR1 SGHRS and CDR2 YFSETQ.

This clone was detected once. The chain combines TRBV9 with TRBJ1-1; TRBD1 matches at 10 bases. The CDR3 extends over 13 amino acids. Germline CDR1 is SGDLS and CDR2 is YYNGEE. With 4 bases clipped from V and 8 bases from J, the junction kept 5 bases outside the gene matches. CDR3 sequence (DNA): TGTGCCAGCAGCTCCCTGGACAGGGGGGAAGCTTTCTTT. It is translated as CASSSLDRGEAFF.

CDR3: CASSFTEGSPTQYF. As DNA, the CDR3 is TGCGCCAGCAGCTTCACGGAGGGCAGCCCTACGCAGTATTTT. The chain links TRBV5-1 to TRBJ2-3, with a tentative D call TRBD2 (6 bases). Germline V gene sequence: CDR1 SGHRS, CDR2 YFSETQ. This CDR3 spans 14 amino acids. V lost 2 bases to trimming and J lost 8 bases, with 15 bases between them.

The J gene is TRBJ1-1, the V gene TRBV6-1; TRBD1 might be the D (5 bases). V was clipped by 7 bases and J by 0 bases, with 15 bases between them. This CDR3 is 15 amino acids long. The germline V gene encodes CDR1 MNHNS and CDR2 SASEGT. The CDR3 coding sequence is TGTGCCAGCATTAGCACAGGACCCTTGAACACTGAAGCTTTCTTT. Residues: CASISTGPLNTEAFF.

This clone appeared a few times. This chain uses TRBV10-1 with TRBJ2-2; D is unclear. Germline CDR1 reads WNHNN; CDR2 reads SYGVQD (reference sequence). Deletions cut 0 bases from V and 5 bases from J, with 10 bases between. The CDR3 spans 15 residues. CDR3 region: CASSESTPETGELFF. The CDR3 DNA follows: TGCGCCAGCAGTGAGTCGACTCCCGAAACCGGGGAGCTGTTTTTT.

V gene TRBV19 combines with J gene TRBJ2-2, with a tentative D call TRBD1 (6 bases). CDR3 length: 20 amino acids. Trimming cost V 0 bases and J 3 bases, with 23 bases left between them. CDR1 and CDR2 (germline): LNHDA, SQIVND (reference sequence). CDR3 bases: TGTGCCAGTAGTATAGAACAGGGTCCCTATTCAGGGATTTACACCGGGGAGCTGTTTTTT. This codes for CASSIEQGPYSGIYTGELFF.

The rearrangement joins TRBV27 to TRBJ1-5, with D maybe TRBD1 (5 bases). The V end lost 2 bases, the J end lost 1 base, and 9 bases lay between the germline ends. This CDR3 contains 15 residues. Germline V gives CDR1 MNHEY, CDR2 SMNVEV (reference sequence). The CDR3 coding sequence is TGTGCCAGCAGTTTAACCCGGGGGAGCAATCAGCCCCAGCATTTT. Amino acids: CASSLTRGSNQPQHF.

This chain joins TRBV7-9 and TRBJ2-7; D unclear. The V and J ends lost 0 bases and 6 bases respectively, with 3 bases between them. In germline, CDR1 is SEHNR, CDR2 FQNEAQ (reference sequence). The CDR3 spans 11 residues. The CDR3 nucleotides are TGTGCCAGCAGCTTAGCAGCCGAGCAGTACTTC. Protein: CASSLAAEQYF. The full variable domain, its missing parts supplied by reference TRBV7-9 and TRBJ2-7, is DTGVSQNPRHKITKRGQNVTFRCDPISEHNRLYWYRQTLGQGPEFLTYFQNEAQLEKSRLLSDRFSAERPKGSFSTLEIQRTEQGDSAMYLCASSLAAEQYFGPGTRLTVT.

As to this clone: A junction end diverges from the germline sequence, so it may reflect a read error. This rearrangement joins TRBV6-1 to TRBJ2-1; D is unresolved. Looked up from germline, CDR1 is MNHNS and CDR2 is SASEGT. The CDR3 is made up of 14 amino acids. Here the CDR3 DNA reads TGTGCCAGCAGTGAAGGAAACTCCAACAATGAGCAGTTCTTC. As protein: CASSEGNSNNEQFF.

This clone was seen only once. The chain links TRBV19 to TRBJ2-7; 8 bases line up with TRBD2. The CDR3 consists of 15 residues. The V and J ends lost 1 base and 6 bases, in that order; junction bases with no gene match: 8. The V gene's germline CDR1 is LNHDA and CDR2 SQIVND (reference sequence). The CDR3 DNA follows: TGTGCCAGTAGTATAGCGGGAGGGCCTGCCGGCGAGCAGTACTTC. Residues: CASSIAGGPAGEQYF.

The CDR3 sequence is CASSAGTGGYTF. The CDR3 nucleotides are TGCGCCAGCAGCGCCGGGACAGGTGGCTACACCTTC. V gene TRBV5-1 combines with J gene TRBJ1-2; 8 bases are a match to TRBD1. V shed 4 bases and J 7 bases; nucleotides not matched to a gene: 3. The length of the CDR3 is 12 residues. Germline CDR1 is SGHRS and CDR2 is YFSETQ.

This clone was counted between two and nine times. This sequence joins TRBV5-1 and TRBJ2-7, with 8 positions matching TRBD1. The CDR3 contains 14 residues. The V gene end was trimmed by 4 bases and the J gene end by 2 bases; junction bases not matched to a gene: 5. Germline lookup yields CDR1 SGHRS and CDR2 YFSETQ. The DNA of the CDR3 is TGCGCCAGCAGCGCAACGACAGGGGCCTACGAGCAGTACTTC. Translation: CASSATTGAYEQYF.

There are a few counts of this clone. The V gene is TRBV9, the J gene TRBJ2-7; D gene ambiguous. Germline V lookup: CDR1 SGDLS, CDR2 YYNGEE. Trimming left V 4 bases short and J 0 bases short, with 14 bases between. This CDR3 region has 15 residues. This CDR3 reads CASSSGLITSYEQYF. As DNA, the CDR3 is TGTGCCAGCAGCTCTGGGCTTATTACCTCCTACGAGCAGTACTTC. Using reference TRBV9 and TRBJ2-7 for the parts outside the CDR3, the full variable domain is DSGVTQTPKHLITATGQRVTLRCSPRSGDLSVYWYQQSLDQGLQFLIQYYNGEERAKGNILERFSAQQFPDLHSELNLSSLELGDSALYFCASSSGLITSYEQYFGPGTRLTVT.

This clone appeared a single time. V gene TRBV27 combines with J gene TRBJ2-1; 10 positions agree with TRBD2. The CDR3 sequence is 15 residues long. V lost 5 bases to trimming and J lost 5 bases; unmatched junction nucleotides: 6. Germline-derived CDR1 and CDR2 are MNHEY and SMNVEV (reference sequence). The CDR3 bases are TGTGCCAGCAGTCCACTAGCGGGGAACCACAATGAGCAGTTCTTC. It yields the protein CASSPLAGNHNEQFF.

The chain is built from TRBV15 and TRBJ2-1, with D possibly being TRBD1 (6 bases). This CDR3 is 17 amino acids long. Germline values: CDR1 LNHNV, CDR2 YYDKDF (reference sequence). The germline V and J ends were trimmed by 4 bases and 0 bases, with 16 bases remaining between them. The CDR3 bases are TGTGCCACCAGCACCAGAGGACAGACTCGCTCCTACAATGAGCAGTTCTTC. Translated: CATSTRGQTRSYNEQFF.

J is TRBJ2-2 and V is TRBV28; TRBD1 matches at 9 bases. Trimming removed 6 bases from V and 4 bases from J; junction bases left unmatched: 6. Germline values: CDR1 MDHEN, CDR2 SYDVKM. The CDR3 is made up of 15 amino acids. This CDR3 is CASRPNRGPTGELFF. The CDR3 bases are TGTGCCAGCAGGCCAAACAGGGGGCCCACCGGGGAGCTGTTTTTT. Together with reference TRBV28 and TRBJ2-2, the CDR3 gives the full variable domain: DVKVTQSSRYLVKRTGEKVFLECVQDMDHENMFWYRQDPGLGLRLIYFSYDVKMKEKGDIPEGYSVSREKKERFSLILESASTNQTSMYLCASRPNRGPTGELFFGEGSRLTVL.

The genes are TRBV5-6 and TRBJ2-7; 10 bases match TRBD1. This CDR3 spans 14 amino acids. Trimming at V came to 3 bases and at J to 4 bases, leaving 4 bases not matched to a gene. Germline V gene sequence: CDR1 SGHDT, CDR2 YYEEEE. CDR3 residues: CASSWGQGNYEQYF. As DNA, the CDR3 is TGTGCCAGCAGCTGGGGACAGGGGAATTACGAGCAGTACTTC.

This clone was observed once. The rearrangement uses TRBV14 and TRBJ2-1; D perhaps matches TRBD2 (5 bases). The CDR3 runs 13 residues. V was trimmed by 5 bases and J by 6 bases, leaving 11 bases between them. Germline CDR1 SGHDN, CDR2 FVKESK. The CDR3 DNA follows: TGTGCCAGCAGCAAACTAGTAACCAATGAGCAGTTCTTC. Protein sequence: CASSKLVTNEQFF. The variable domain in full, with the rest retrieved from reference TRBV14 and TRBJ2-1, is EAGVTQFPSHSVIEKGQTVTLRCDPISGHDNLYWYRRVMGKEIKFLLHFVKESKQDESGMPNNRFLAERTGGTYSTLKVQPAELEDSGVYFCASSKLVTNEQFFGPGTRLTVL.

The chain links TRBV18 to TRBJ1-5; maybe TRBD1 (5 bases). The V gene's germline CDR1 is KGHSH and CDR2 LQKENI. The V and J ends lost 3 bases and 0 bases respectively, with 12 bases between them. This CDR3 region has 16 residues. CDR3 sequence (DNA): TGTGCCAGCTCACCCACCAGGACACTTAGCAATCAGCCCCAGCATTTT. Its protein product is CASSPTRTLSNQPQHF.

Written as DNA, the CDR3 is TGTGCCAGTTCGACAGCGGGCACCGGGGAGCTGTTTTTT. Its translation: CASSTAGTGELFF. The chain combines TRBV9 with TRBJ2-2; the D gene is possibly TRBD2 (6 bases). Per the germline V gene, CDR1 is SGDLS and CDR2 is YYNGEE. V was shortened by 8 bases and J by 4 bases, with 12 bases between the two germline ends. This CDR3 has 13 residues.

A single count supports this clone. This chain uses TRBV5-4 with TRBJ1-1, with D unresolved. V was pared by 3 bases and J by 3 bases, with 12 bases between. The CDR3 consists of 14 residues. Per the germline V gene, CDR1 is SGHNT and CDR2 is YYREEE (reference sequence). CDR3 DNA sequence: TGTGCCAGCAGCTCGGGGTCCGGGGACACTGAAGCTTTCTTT. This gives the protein CASSSGSGDTEAFF.